This T cell receptor (beta chain) was recovered during a study of T cells after yellow fever vaccination. Study-level points and caveats: Among primary-vaccination clones, most reappeared after the booster, at about 95% for CD4 and around 91% for CD8. Abundant clonotypes (contaminants from the bulk population) could be present in FACS-sorted repertoires. Only a minor proportion of clonotypes was detected across both CD4 and CD8 compartments.

Trimming cost V 5 bases and J 5 bases, with 16 bases left between them. Germline CDR1 and CDR2: SGHRS and YFSETQ. The CDR3 has 14 residues. 5'RACE template switching produced TCR cDNA carrying a universal primer site and UMIs. Using its own MiXCR run on the 5' RACE reads, TCRdb lists one record per CDR3 protein. The table lists about 370,000 distinct CDR3 sequences, around a tenth of them singletons. In this sample, this clonotype turned up a few times. As yet, its antigen is unknown. The chain employs TRBV5-1 and TRBJ2-5; possible D gene TRBD2, 6 bases. The clonotype was recovered from a man aged 18 to 35 who received the YFV17D yellow fever vaccine. The input for sequencing was PBMCs, taken on the day of the first yellow fever vaccination. As DNA, the CDR3 is TGCGCCAGCAGTCTATGGGACGGAGGGGAGACCCAGTACTTC. This translates into CASSLWDGGETQYF.